These T cell receptor beta chains were read from a single sample in a study of cytomegalovirus exposure and HLA in healthy donors. The protocol was immunoSEQ multiplex PCR, while the TCRdb copy is restricted to in-frame clones and leaves out a portion. This sample carries tens of thousands of clones, 85% to 95% of them seen once, and the ten largest clones take more than 0.6%. Sample: PBMCs. These receptors were taken from a woman between 18 and 29 years old in good health and CMV-seronegative. Both conserved end residues are part of each CDR3. D genes are given only for firm matches. Clone size is stated in some rows and not others, as once, few, many or a class when expanded.

clone size | J gene | V gene | D gene | CDR3 protein
once | TRBJ1-2 | TRBV27 | TRBD1 | CASQAPGQGSGYTF
. | TRBJ1-4 | TRBV7-9 | TRBD1 | CASSLGTGEEKLFF
. | TRBJ1-1 | TRBV19 | . | CASSPRLALNTEAFF
. | TRBJ2-7 | TRBV6-5 | . | CASKPTDGGQYF
. | TRBJ2-7 | TRBV2 | TRBD1 | CASSEAGQSYEQYF
. | TRBJ2-5 | TRBV7-9 | . | CASSPQAGGKTQYF
. | TRBJ1-2 | TRBV21-1 | . | CASNVTGSYGYTF
. | TRBJ2-1 | TRBV7-2 | TRBD2 | CASSLTSGARYEQFF
. | TRBJ2-4 | TRBV27 | TRBD2 | CASSLAGGTVAKNIQYF
. | TRBJ1-1 | TRBV5-1 | TRBD1 | CASSSGQGKSEAFF
. | TRBJ1-6 | TRBV4-1 | . | CASSQVPGDSPLHF
. | TRBJ1-4 | TRBV6-5 | . | CASSYSGGSSEKLFF
. | TRBJ2-5 | TRBV5-8 | . | CASSRGLQETQYF
. | TRBJ1-4 | TRBV2 | TRBD1 | CASSPEGGSGGSLFF
. | TRBJ2-7 | TRBV6-5 | TRBD1 | CASSYSKQGEEQYF
few | TRBJ2-1 | TRBV4-3 | . | CASSQDRIFGGDNEQFF
. | TRBJ2-5 | TRBV18 | . | CASSPGRGGETQYF
. | TRBJ2-1 | TRBV5-1 | TRBD2 | CASSSIAQIPGLAYYNEQFF
. | TRBJ1-2 | TRBV6-5 | . | CASSYVYPYGYTF
. | TRBJ2-3 | TRBV5-4 | . | CASSLQGLRTDTQYF
. | TRBJ2-5 | TRBV5-1 | TRBD2 | CASSLTGGETQYF
. | TRBJ1-2 | TRBV4-1 | . | CASSHSLGAQGTYGYTF
. | TRBJ1-1 | TRBV28 | . | CASSPADGLNTEAFF
. | TRBJ2-7 | TRBV7-9 | TRBD2 | CASSPRDSGYEQYF
. | TRBJ2-7 | TRBV14 | . | CASRPSASYEQYF
. | TRBJ2-7 | TRBV10-3 | TRBD2 | CAISSGTSGGPSYEQYF
. | TRBJ2-1 | TRBV28 | TRBD2 | CASSFLRGEYNEQFF
. | TRBJ2-1 | TRBV2 | . | CASSVIQGLGNEQFF
. | TRBJ2-3 | TRBV18 | . | CASSPGRSTDTQYF
. | TRBJ2-1 | TRBV29-1 | . | CSVVGIGGANSNEQFF
. | TRBJ2-7 | TRBV6-6 | TRBD1 | CASSNGQGTYEQYF
once | TRBJ2-3 | TRBV5-1 | TRBD2 | CASSSVKTSGGSTDTQYF